This T cell receptor (beta chain) was retrieved from a study of blood T cell repertoires in COVID-19. About the study: Samples of COVID-19 (acute and convalescent) were obtained from the United States, Italy and Spain. Sources were T cells, B-cell-depleted T cells, or PBMCs; the material itself was cDNA or gDNA.

V lost 3 bases and J lost 3, with 9 bases in between. The V gene's germline CDR1 is SGDLS and CDR2 YYNGEE. The CDR3 contains 13 residues. Those enrolled in Seattle joined during active infection and were followed longitudinally afterward. Study processing details: Reference gene primer amplification gave nucleated cell count estimates. This table comes from immunoSEQ multiplex PCR, and its TCRdb copy is limited to in-frame clones, with some not included. That table is the source of V, J and clone size, and D and trimming were worked out from the DNA. This table has approximately 280,000 clones, 75% to 95% appearing once.

This TCR came from a woman aged 30 to 39 with COVID-19, enrolled during active disease. The chain uses TRBV9 and TRBJ1-2; D uncertain. Sequenced: peripheral blood. The CDR3 sequence is CASSGREYYGYTF. In DNA, the CDR3 is TGTGCCAGCAGCGGCCGGGAATACTATGGCTACACCTTC.